This TCR beta chain is from a study of control samples from healthy donors and cancer patients. This table comes from immunoSEQ multiplex PCR, and its TCRdb copy is limited to in-frame clones, with some not included. The profile shows 100,000 to 150,000 clones, about 90% of them singletons. Per germline, CDR1 MGHDK and CDR2 SYGVNS. CDR3 length: 15 residues. Unmatched junction bases numbered 13, after V lost 6 bases and J lost 5 bases. The chain uses TRBV25-1 and TRBJ2-7; TRBD1 matches 7 bases. The sequenced sample was blood. This clonotype was obtained from a man between 18 and 35 years old in good health. The CDR3: CASRGRQGARHEQYF. DNA for the CDR3: TGTGCCAGCAGGGGTCGACAGGGAGCCCGCCACGAGCAGTACTTC.